This TCR beta chain was captured by sequencing in a study of PD-1 blockade in classical Hodgkin lymphoma. In germline, CDR1 is MNHNY, CDR2 SVGAGI (reference sequence). This CDR3 is 15 amino acids long. V was pared by 10 bases and J by 3 bases, with 11 bases of the junction left unmatched. A word on this clone: Its specificity is unknown.

The method was immunoSEQ multiplex PCR; TCRdb's version includes in-frame clones alone and lacks a portion of them. Of approximately 9,000 clones listed, approximately 91% are singletons. The study, taken as a whole, reports: Repertoire differences lack defined causes, possibly disease activity or prior therapy. Relapsed/refractory patients reportedly had lower baseline diversity than newly diagnosed patients.

The sample's time point: newly diagnosed, previously untreated cHL patient sample. Thawed PBMCs underwent magnetic negative selection to obtain purified CD8+ T cells. The authors used newly diagnosed, untreated classical Hodgkin lymphoma PBMCs as comparison. Sequenced input: CD8+ T cells from blood. This chain joins TRBV6-6 and TRBJ2-2; 7 bases match TRBD1. The receptor was derived from a human donor with classical Hodgkin lymphoma. The CDR3 here is CATSTGTAYTGELFF. As DNA, the CDR3 is TGTGCCACCTCAACCGGGACAGCCTACACCGGGGAGCTGTTTTTT.